This TCR beta chain was profiled in a study of CXCR3-negative and CXCR3-positive naive CD8 T cells. General study findings and limits: Naive cells with CXCR3 showed TRB CDR3s that were more hydrophobic than those in CXCR3-negative naive cells.

This CDR3 is 14 amino acids long. Germline-derived CDR1 and CDR2 are SGHTA and FQGNSA. Turning to this clonotype: The target antigen is unknown.

Researchers prepared the TRB cDNA libraries using 5' RACE with UMI labels. TCRdb reanalyzed the 5' RACE reads, giving one entry per CDR3 protein sequence and no DNA. The sample's table shows 100,000 to 150,000 distinct CDR3 sequences. What was sequenced was naive CXCR3+ CD8+ T cells from blood. Stated subset: CD45RO-CCR7+CD27+CD95- naive CD8+ T cells expressing CXCR3 (TNR3+). The receptor comes from a human donor in good health. Some clones in this sample may be carry-over from other donors' samples. The rearrangement uses TRBV7-2 and TRBJ2-7; TCRdb outputs TRBD1, but without DNA this stays unchecked. CDR3 amino acids: CASSSDRVGNEQYF.